The 19 T cell receptor beta chains in this list originate from one sample, sequenced in a study of T cell clonotyping in hematopoietic cell transplantation. Clones were sequenced by immunoSEQ multiplex PCR, and TCRdb holds only the in-frame ones, with some missing. The table shows approximately 20,000 clones, with more than 60% occurring only once. The source material was peripheral blood mononuclear cells. The receptors derive from a man between 60 and 75 years old in good health. Some clones in this sample may be carry-over from other donors' samples.

The chain employs TRBV10-3 and TRBJ2-7; TRBD1 matches at 7 bases. The CDR3 covers 14 residues. The V gene end was trimmed by 3 bases and the J gene end by 1 base; junction bases not matched to a gene: 3. The germline CDR1 and CDR2 sequences are ENHRY and SYGVKD. Here the CDR3 DNA reads TGTGCCATCAGTGATTCGACAGGGTCCTACGAGCAGTACTTC. Its translation: CAISDSTGSYEQYF.

This clone occurred once. The V call is TRBV5-1, the J call TRBJ1-6; D might be TRBD1 (5 bases). CDR1 SGHRS and CDR2 YFSETQ come from the germline V gene. Trimming took 0 bases from V and 10 from J, leaving 11 bases between them. The CDR3 consists of 14 residues. The CDR3 DNA is TGCGCCAGCAGCTTGGGCAGGGTAGAATCACCCCTCCACTTT. This codes for CASSLGRVESPLHF.

This chain joins TRBV11-3 and TRBJ2-2, with D unresolved. Trimming pared 7 bases from V and 8 bases from J, leaving 8 bases between. There are 11 residues in the CDR3. Germline CDR1 SGHNT, CDR2 YENEEA. The CDR3 loop reads CASTLVGELFF. The CDR3 region has the DNA TGTGCCAGCACTCTCGTGGGGGAGCTGTTTTTT.

The genes are TRBV11-2 and TRBJ2-3, with D uncertain. Germline CDR1 and CDR2: SGHAT and FQNNGV. V gave up 4 bases and J gave up 2 bases, with 16 bases separating them. The CDR3 consists of 16 residues. The DNA of the CDR3 is TGTGCCAGCAGCTCCCCCCCCGGGTGGGACACAGATACGCAGTATTTT. Translated, it gives CASSSPPGWDTDTQYF.

The rearrangement joins TRBV6-6 to TRBJ1-1; D uncertain. Germline V lookup: CDR1 MNHNY, CDR2 SVGAGI (reference sequence). The CDR3 has 13 amino acids. The V end was cut by 6 bases, the J end by 1 base, with 9 bases between. For the CDR3, the DNA is TGTGCCAGCAGACTCGGGGAGAACACTGAAGCTTTCTTT. It is translated as CASRLGENTEAFF.

On this clone itself: This may arise from a read error, as a much more abundant clone is one base away. The chain employs TRBV7-2 and TRBJ1-5; D is possibly TRBD1 (5 bases). The V gene lost 0 bases and the J gene lost 3 bases, with 6 bases spanning the gap. Germline values: CDR1 SGHTA, CDR2 FQGNSA. The CDR3 has 14 residues. CDR3 DNA: TGTGCCAGCAGCTTAGCCAGGGTCAATCAGCCCCAGCATTTT. Translation: CASSLARVNQPQHF.

This sequence joins TRBV7-8 and TRBJ2-1; D possibly corresponds to TRBD2 (6 bases). Trimming cost V 3 bases and J 0 bases, with 9 bases left between them. Germline V gene data show CDR1 as SGHVS and CDR2 as FQNEAQ. The CDR3 runs 15 residues. The CDR3 loop reads CASSLELASYNEQFF. CDR3 coding DNA: TGTGCCAGCAGCTTGGAACTAGCCTCCTACAATGAGCAGTTCTTC. Variable domain in full (rest from reference TRBV7-8 and TRBJ2-1): GAGVSQSPRYKVAKRGQDVALRCDPISGHVSLFWYQQALGQGPEFLTYFQNEAQLDKSGLPSDRFFAERPEGSVSTLKIQRTQQEDSAVYLCASSLELASYNEQFFGPGTRLTVL.

This CDR3 is CASSILASGNTEAFF. The DNA for the CDR3 is TGTGCCAGTAGTATCTTGGCGTCCGGGAACACTGAAGCTTTCTTT. The chain combines TRBV19 with TRBJ1-1; D unresolved. This CDR3 has 15 residues. V was clipped by 3 bases and J by 1 base, with 12 bases between them. Germline V CDR1 and CDR2: LNHDA, SQIVND (reference sequence).

The V and J genes are TRBV10-2 and TRBJ2-7; D remains ambiguous. The germline V and J ends were trimmed by 3 bases and 3 bases, with 3 bases remaining between them. CDR1 WSHSY and CDR2 SAAADI come from the germline V gene. There are 11 residues in the CDR3. The CDR3 DNA is TGCGCCAGCAGTGAAGGCTACGAGCAGTACTTC. It encodes CASSEGYEQYF.

The rearrangement uses TRBV28 and TRBJ1-2, with D possibly matching TRBD1 (6 bases). Germline V CDR1 and CDR2: MDHEN, SYDVKM. V was cut by 10 bases and J by 5 bases, with 17 bases left in between. This CDR3 comprises 13 residues. CDR3 nucleotides: TGTGCCACCACAGGGATGTTATATTATGGCTACACCTTC. Translation: CATTGMLYYGYTF.

This clone was detected a few times. The chain employs TRBV7-9 and TRBJ2-3, with TRBD2 as a possible D gene (5 bases). Trimming pared 11 bases from V and 4 bases from J, leaving 10 bases between. The length of the CDR3 is 11 residues. Looked up from germline, CDR1 is SEHNR and CDR2 is FQNEAQ (reference sequence). As DNA, the CDR3 is TGTGCCGGTGAGGGATCAGATACGCAGTATTTT. Translation gives CAGEGSDTQYF. Full variable domain (outside the CDR3, taken from reference TRBV7-9 and TRBJ2-3): DTGVSQNPRHKITKRGQNVTFRCDPISEHNRLYWYRQTLGQGPEFLTYFQNEAQLEKSRLLSDRFSAERPKGSFSTLEIQRTEQGDSAMYLCAGEGSDTQYFGPGTRLTVL.

This clone has just a few counts. The chain combines TRBV14 with TRBJ2-1, with D possibly called TRBD1 or TRBD2 (5 bases each). The V gene lost 1 base and the J gene lost 11 bases, with 6 bases spanning the gap. Germline-derived CDR1 and CDR2 are SGHDN and FVKESK. The CDR3 runs to 11 residues. The CDR3 region is CASSQGGKQFF. The CDR3 DNA sequence: TGTGCCAGCAGCCAAGGGGGGAAGCAGTTCTTC.

The gene calls are TRBV2 and TRBJ1-3; 7 bases agree with TRBD1. V lost 6 bases to trimming and J lost 0 bases; unmatched junction nucleotides: 2. CDR1 is SNHLY, CDR2 FYNNEI, per germline. The CDR3 contains 14 residues. The CDR3 DNA reads TGTGCCAGCAGATACAGGGGCTCTGGAAACACCATATATTTT. It codes for CASRYRGSGNTIYF.

This clone occurred a few times. J is TRBJ2-5 and V is TRBV14, with D perhaps matching TRBD2 (6 bases). CDR1 is SGHDN, CDR2 FVKESK, per germline. This CDR3 spans 14 amino acids. V was shortened by 6 bases and J by 3 bases, with 14 bases between the two germline ends. CDR3 DNA: TGTGCCAGCAGTCCTCGGGGGTTGGAAGAGACCCAGTACTTC. Translation gives CASSPRGLEETQYF.

The J gene is TRBJ2-2, the V gene TRBV5-1; no clear D. The CDR3 covers 12 residues. Germline V lookup: CDR1 SGHRS, CDR2 YFSETQ. V lost 0 bases, J lost 6 bases, and 3 bases lay in between. DNA for the CDR3: TGCGCCAGCAGCTTGGTCCCCGGGGAGCTGTTTTTT. This sequence encodes CASSLVPGELFF.

The chain combines TRBV5-1 with TRBJ2-7, with 7 bases matching TRBD2. The CDR3 has 13 amino acids. J was trimmed by 9 bases and V by 5 bases; bases with no gene match: 11. Per the germline V gene, CDR1 is SGHRS and CDR2 is YFSETQ. Here the CDR3 DNA reads TGCGCCAGCAGAAAGGAAGAGCGGGAAGGGCAGTACTTC. As protein: CASRKEEREGQYF.

The rearrangement uses TRBV5-1 and TRBJ2-7; 7 bases are shared with TRBD1. Germline assignment: CDR1 SGHRS and CDR2 YFSETQ. The V segment lost 1 base and the J segment 4 bases; nucleotides outside the gene matches: 8. The CDR3 covers 15 residues. The CDR3 bases are TGCGCCAGCAGCTTGCTGCCGACAGGGAATTACGAGCAGTACTTC. Its protein product is CASSLLPTGNYEQYF.

This chain uses TRBV2 with TRBJ2-2; D assignment may be TRBD1 or TRBD2 (7 bases each). The CDR3 runs to 15 residues. V gave up 5 bases and J gave up 4 bases, with 14 bases separating them. Germline V gene data show CDR1 as SNHLY and CDR2 as FYNNEI. CDR3 coding DNA: TGTGCCAGCAGTTGGGAGGGGGCAGGCACCGGGGAGCTGTTTTTT. Translated, it gives CASSWEGAGTGELFF.

This chain joins TRBV6-6 and TRBJ1-4; no definite D call. Trimming shortened V by 5 bases and J by 5 bases, and 15 bases separated the two germline ends. Per germline, CDR1 MNHNY and CDR2 SVGAGI (reference sequence). This CDR3 region has 15 residues. The CDR3 sequence is CASSHRGFGNEKLFF. In DNA form, the CDR3 reads TGTGCCAGCAGTCACCGCGGGTTCGGGAATGAAAAACTGTTTTTT.